The entry that follows covers one TCR beta chain sequence. These data belong to a study of blood T cell repertoires in COVID-19. About the study: Whether acute or convalescent, the COVID-19 samples came from the United States, Italy and Spain. From T cells, B-cell-depleted T cells, or PBMCs came the material, which was cDNA or gDNA.

Under the authors' procedure: From reference gene primer amplification, estimates of nucleated cell counts were derived. Measured with immunoSEQ multiplex PCR; TCRdb has only the in-frame clones, and not every one. V and J calls and clone size are as listed in that table; D and trimming were resolved from the DNA. Of approximately 72,000 clones listed, around nine tenths are singletons. The CDR3 has 17 amino acids. The J gene is TRBJ2-1, the V gene TRBV21-1; TRBD1 is taken as the D call from the table, unchecked against the DNA. TRBV21-1 is noted as a pseudogene. Sequencing was carried out using peripheral blood. The receptor's source is a woman aged 55-69 years with acute or convalescent COVID-19. The CDR3 bases are TGTGCCAGCAGCCAAGGGCGGGACAGGGTATCGAGGAATGAGCAGTTCTTC. It yields the protein CASSQGRDRVSRNEQFF.